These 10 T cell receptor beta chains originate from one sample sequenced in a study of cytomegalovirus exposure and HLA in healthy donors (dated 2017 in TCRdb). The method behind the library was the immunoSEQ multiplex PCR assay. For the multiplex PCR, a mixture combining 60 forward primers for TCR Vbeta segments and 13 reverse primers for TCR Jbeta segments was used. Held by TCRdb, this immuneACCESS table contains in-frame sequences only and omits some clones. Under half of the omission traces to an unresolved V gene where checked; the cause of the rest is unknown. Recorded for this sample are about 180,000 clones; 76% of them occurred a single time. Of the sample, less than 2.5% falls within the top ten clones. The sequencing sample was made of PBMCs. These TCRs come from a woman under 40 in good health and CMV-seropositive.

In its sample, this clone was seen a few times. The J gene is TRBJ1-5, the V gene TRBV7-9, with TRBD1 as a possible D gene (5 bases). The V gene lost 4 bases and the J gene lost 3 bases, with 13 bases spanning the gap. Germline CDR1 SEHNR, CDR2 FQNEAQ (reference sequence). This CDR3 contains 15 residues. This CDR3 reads CASSSSRDSNQPQHF. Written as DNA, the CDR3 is TGTGCCAGCAGCTCAAGCCGGGACTCCAATCAGCCCCAGCATTTT.

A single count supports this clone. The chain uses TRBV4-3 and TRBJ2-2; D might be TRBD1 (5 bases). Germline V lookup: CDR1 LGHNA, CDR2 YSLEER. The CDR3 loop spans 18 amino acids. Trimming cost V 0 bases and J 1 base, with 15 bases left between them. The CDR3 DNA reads TGCGCCAGCAGCCAAGAAGGAACGCGCGGACAGAACACCGGGGAGCTGTTTTTT. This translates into CASSQEGTRGQNTGELFF.

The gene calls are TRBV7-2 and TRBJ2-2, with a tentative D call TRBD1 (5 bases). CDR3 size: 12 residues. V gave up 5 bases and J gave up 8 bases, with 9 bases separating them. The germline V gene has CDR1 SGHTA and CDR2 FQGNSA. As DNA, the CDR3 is TGTGCCAGCAGCACAAACAGGGGGGAGCTGTTTTTT. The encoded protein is CASSTNRGELFF.

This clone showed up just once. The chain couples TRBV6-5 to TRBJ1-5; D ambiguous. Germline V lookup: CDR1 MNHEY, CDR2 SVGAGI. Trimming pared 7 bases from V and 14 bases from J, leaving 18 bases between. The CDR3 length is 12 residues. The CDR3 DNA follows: TGTGCCAGCACCTCACCGGGAGGAATAGAGCATTTT. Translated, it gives CASTSPGGIEHF.

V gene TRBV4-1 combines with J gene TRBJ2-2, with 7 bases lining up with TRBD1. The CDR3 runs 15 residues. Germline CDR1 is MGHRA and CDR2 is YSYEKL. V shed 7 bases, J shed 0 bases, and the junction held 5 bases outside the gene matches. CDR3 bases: TGCGCCAGCAACGGGCAGGGGGCGAACACCGGGGAGCTGTTTTTT. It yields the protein CASNGQGANTGELFF.

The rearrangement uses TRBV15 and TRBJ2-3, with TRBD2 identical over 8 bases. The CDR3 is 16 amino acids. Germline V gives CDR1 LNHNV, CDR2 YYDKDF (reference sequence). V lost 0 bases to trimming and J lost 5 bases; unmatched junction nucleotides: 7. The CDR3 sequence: CATSRDGTSSRDTQYF. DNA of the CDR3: TGTGCCACCAGCAGAGACGGGACTAGTAGTAGAGATACGCAGTATTTT. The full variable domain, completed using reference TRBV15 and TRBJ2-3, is DAMVIQNPRYQVTQFGKPVTLSCSQTLNHNVMYWYQQKSSQAPKLLFHYYDKDFNNEADTPDNFQSRRPNTSFCFLDIRSPGLGDTAMYLCATSRDGTSSRDTQYFGPGTRLTVL.

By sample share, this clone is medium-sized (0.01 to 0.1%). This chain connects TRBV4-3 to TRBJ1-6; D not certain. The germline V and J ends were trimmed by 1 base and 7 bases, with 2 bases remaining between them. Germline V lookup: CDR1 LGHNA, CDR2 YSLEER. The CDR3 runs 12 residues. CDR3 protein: CASSQANSPLHF. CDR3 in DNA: TGCGCCAGCAGCCAAGCGAATTCACCCCTCCACTTT.

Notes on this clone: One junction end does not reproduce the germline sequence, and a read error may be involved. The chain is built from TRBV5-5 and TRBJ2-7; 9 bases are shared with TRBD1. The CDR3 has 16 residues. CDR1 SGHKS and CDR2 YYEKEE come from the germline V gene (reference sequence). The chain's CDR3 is CASSLGQGGFSDEQYF. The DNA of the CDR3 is TGTGCCAGCAGCTTGGGACAGGGGGGATTCTCCGACGAGCAGTACTTC.

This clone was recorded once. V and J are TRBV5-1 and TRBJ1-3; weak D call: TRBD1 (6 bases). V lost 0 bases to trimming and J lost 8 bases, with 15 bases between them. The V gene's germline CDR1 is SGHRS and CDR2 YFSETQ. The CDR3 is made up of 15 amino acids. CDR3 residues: CASSLGNVGADTIYF. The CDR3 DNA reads TGCGCCAGCAGCTTGGGCAACGTGGGGGCGGACACCATATATTTT.

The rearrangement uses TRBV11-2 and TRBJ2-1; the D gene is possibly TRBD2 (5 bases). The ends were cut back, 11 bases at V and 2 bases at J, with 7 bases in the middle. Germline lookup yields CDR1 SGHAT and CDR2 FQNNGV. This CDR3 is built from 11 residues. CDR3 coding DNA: TGTGCCTGGGGAGCCTACAATGAGCAGTTCTTC. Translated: CAWGAYNEQFF.